The T cell receptor (beta chain) described here comes from a study of Ad26.COV2.S vaccination and SARS-CoV-2 variants. The ends lost 0 bases at V and 1 base at J; junction bases unmatched: 8. CDR1 LNHDA and CDR2 SQIVND come from the germline V gene (reference sequence). The CDR3 totals 17 residues. TCRdb's copy holds only in-frame clones and misses some; the assay was immunoSEQ multiplex PCR. The table lists some 320,000 clones, over 80% of them singletons. The treatment was: roughly 19 received Ad26.COV2.S at low or high dose, single or two shots; about 5 received placebo; per-sample allocation not given. Sampling was done on day 63 after the first vaccine or placebo injection.

The TCR sequence derives from a person between 18 and 65 years old who received the Ad26.COV2.S COVID-19 vaccine or a placebo. The sample was peripheral blood, taken in a trial of Ad26.COV2.S vaccine versus placebo. The chain employs TRBV19 and TRBJ1-1, with TRBD1 matching over 7 bases. The chain's CDR3 is CASSIEVHRGSNTEAFF. The CDR3 DNA reads as TGTGCCAGTAGTATAGAGGTCCACAGGGGTTCGAACACTGAAGCTTTCTTT.